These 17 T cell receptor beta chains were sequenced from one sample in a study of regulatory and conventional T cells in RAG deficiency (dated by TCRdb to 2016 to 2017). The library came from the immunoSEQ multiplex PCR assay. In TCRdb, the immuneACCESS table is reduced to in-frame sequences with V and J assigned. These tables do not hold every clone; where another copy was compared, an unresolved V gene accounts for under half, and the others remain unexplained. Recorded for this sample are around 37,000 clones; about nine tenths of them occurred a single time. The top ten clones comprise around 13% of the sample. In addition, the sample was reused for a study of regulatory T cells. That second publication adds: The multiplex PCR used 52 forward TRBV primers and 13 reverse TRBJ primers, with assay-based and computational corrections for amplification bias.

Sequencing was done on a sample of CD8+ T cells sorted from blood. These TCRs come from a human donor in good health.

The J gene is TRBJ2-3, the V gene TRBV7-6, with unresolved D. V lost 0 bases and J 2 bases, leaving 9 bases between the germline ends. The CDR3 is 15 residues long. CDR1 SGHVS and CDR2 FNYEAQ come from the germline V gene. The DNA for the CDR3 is TGTGCCAGCAGCTTAGCTCCTGCCGCCACAGATACGCAGTATTTT. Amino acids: CASSLAPAATDTQYF. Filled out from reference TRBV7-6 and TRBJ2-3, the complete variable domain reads GAGVSQSPRYKVTKRGQDVALRCDPISGHVSLYWYRQALGQGPEFLTYFNYEAQQDKSGLPNDRFSAERPEGSISTLTIQRTEQRDSAMYRCASSLAPAATDTQYFGPGTRLTVL.

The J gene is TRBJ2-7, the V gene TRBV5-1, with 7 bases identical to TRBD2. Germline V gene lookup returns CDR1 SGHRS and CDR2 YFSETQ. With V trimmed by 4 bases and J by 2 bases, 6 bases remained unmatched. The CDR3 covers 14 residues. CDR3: CASSTKAGTYEQYF. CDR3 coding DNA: TGCGCCAGCAGCACCAAAGCGGGAACCTACGAGCAGTACTTC.

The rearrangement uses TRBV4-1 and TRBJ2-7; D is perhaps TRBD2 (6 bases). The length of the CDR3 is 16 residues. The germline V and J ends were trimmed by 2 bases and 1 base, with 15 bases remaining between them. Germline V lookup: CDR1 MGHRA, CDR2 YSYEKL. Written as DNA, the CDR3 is TGCGCCAGCAGCCAACCCAGCCTGGGACTTTCCTACGAGCAGTACTTC. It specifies CASSQPSLGLSYEQYF.

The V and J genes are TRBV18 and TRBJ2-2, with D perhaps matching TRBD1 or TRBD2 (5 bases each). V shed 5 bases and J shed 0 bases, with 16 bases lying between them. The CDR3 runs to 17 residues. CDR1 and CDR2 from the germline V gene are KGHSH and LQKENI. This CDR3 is CASSFISGTANTGELFF. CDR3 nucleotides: TGTGCCAGCTCATTTATATCCGGGACGGCGAACACCGGGGAGCTGTTTTTT.

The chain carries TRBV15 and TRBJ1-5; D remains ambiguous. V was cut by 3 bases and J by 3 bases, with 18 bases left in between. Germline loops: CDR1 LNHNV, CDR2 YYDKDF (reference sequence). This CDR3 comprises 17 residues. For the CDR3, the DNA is TGTGCCACCAGCAGGGGAGATAGCTTAAGGATCAATCAGCCCCAGCATTTT. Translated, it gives CATSRGDSLRINQPQHF.

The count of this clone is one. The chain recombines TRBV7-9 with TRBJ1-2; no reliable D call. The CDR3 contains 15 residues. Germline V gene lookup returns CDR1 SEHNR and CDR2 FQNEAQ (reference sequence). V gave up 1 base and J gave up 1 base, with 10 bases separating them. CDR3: CASSLGQLVNYGYTF. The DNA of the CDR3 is TGTGCCAGCAGCTTAGGGCAGCTAGTTAACTATGGCTACACCTTC.

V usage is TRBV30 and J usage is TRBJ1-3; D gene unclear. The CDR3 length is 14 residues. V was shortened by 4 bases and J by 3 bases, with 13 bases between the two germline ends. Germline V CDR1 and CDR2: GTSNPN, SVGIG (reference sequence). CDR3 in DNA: TGTGCCTGGACTCACGATACCGATGGAAACACCATATATTTT. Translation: CAWTHDTDGNTIYF.

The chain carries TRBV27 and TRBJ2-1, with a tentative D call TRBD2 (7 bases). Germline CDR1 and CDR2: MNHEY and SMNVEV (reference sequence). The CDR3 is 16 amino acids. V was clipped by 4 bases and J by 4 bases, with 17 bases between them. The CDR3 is CASSSKRRGGYNEQFF. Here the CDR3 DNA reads TGTGCCAGCAGTTCGAAAAGGAGGGGGGGTTACAATGAGCAGTTCTTC.

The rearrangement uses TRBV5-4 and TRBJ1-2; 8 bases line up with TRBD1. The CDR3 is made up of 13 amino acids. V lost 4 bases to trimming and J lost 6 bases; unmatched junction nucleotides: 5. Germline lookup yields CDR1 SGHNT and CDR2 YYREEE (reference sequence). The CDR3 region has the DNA TGTGCCAGCAGCCTACAGGGGGTCAATGGCTACACCTTC. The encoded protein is CASSLQGVNGYTF.

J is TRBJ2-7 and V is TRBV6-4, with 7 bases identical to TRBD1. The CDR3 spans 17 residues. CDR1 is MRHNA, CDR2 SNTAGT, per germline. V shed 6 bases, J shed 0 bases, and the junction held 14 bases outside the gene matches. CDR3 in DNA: TGTGCCAGCAGAGATAAAGGCCGGGACAGACACTCCTACGAGCAGTACTTC. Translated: CASRDKGRDRHSYEQYF.

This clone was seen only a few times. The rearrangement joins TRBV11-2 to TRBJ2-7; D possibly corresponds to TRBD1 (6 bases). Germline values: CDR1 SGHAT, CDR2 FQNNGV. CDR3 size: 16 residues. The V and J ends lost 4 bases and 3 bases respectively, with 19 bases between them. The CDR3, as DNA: TGTGCCAGCAGCTATCTTAGCACAGGGAAATTCTACGAGCAGTACTTC. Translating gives CASSYLSTGKFYEQYF.

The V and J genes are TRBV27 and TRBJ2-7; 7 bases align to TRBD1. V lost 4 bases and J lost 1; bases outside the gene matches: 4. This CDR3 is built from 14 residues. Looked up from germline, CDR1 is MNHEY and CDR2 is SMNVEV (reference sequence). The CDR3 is CASSYTGESYEQYF. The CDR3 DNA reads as TGTGCCAGCAGTTATACAGGGGAATCCTACGAGCAGTACTTC.

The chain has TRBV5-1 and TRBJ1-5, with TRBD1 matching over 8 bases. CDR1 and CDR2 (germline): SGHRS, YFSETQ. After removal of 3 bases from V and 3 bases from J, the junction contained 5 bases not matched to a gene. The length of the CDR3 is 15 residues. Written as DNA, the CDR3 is TGCGCCAGCAGCTCTGGACAGGGCAACAATCAGCCCCAGCATTTT. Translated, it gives CASSSGQGNNQPQHF.

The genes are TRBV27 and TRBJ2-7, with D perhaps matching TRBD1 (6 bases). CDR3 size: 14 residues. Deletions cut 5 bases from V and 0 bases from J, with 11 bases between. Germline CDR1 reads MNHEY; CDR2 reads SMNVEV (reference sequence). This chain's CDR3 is CASSLQGSSYEQYF. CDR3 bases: TGTGCCAGCAGTCTCCAGGGGAGCTCCTACGAGCAGTACTTC.

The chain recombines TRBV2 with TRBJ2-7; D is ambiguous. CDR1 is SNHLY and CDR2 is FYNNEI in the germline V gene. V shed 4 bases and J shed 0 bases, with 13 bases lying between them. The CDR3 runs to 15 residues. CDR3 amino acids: CASSGRTTLSYEQYF. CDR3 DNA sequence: TGTGCCAGCAGTGGCAGAACCACCCTCTCCTACGAGCAGTACTTC.

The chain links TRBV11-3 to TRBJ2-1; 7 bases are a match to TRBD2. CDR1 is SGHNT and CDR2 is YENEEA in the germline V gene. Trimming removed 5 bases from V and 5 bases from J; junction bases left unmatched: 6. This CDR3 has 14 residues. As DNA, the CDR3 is TGTGCCAGCAGCGGAACTAGCGACCACAATGAGCAGTTCTTC. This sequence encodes CASSGTSDHNEQFF.

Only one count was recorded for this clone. The CDR3 DNA reads as TGTGCCAGCAGCACAGCCATCAATGAAAAACTGTTTTTT. This encodes CASSTAINEKLFF. The chain uses TRBV6-1 and TRBJ1-4; no reliable D call. V lost 6 bases and J lost 5, with 10 bases in between. CDR3 length: 13 residues. From germline, CDR1 is MNHNS and CDR2 SASEGT.